This entry concerns a single T cell receptor beta chain. CDR3 length: 13 residues. Per the germline V gene, CDR1 is SGHAT and CDR2 is FQNNGV. V lost 5 bases and J lost 1, with 5 bases in between. The data stem from a study of blood T cell repertoires in COVID-19. Source study methods: Using reference gene primer amplification, nucleated cell counts were estimated. The method was immunoSEQ multiplex PCR; TCRdb's version includes in-frame clones alone and lacks a portion of them. V and J calls and clone size are those listed in that table; D and trimming were worked out from the DNA. The sample consists of under 75,000 clones, 90% to 95% of them appearing once.

This TCR derives from a man aged 45-65 years with active COVID-19. Sequencing was performed on peripheral blood. This sequence joins TRBV11-2 and TRBJ1-4; D not resolved. CDR3 protein: CASSRETNEKLFF. The CDR3 DNA reads as TGTGCCAGCAGCCGGGAAACTAATGAAAAACTGTTTTTT.